This is a list of T cell receptor beta chains from one sample in a study of T cells in Graves' hyperthyroidism and ophthalmopathy. TCRdb processed the multiplex PCR reads anew with MiXCR; each CDR3 protein has one entry. This table holds over 550,000 distinct CDR3 sequences, roughly 17% found once. The sample consisted of blood. The receptor set was obtained from a woman in her late teens or twenties with Graves' hyperthyroidism. Each CDR3 is given with its conserved first and last residue. Clone size appears in some rows only: once, few, many, or a class for an expanded clone.

V: TRBV2; size: few; CDR3: CASSETEAFF
V: TRBV30; size: many; CDR3: CAWSDPGRSPQHF
V: TRBV12-3/TRBV12-4; size: many; CDR3: CASSVGQGGNEQFF
V: TRBV2; size: many; CDR3: CASSVGTTYGYTF
V: TRBV20-1; size: many; CDR3: CSARGPGLAETQYF
V: TRBV3-1; size: many; CDR3: CASSQGLGIREQYF
V: TRBV4-1; size: NA; CDR3: CASSQDRVRTEQYF
V: TRBV12-3/TRBV12-4; size: NA; CDR3: CASSPGAGARGEQYF
V: TRBV2; size: NA; CDR3: CASSGWAGGRIDGYTF
V: TRBV11-1; size: many; CDR3: CASKTGTSYNSPLHF
V: TRBV11-2; size: many; CDR3: CASSLNPQGSYEQYF
V: TRBV18; size: many; CDR3: CASSRGEQFF
V: TRBV7-3; size: once; CDR3: CASSSDNTGELFF